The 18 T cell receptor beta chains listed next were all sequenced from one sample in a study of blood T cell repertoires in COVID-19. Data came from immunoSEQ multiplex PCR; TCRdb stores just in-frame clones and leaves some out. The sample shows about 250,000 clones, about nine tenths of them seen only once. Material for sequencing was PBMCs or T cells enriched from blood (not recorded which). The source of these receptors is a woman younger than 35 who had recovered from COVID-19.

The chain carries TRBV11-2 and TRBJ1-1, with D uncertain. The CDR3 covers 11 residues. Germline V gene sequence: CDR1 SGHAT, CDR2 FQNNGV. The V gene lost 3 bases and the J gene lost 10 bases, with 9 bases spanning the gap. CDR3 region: CASSFEVLAFF. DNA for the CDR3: TGTGCCAGCAGCTTTGAGGTATTAGCTTTCTTT.

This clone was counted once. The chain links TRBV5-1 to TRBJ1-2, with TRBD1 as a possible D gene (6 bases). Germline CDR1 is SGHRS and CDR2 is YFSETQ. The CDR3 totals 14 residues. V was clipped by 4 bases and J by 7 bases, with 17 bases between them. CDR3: CASSTGGPGSGYTF. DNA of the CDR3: TGCGCCAGCAGCACGGGGGGCCCCGGGAGTGGCTACACCTTC.

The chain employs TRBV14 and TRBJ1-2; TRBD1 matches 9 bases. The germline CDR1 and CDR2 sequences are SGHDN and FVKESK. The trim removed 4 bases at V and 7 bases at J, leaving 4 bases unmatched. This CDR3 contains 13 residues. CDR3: CASSPDRGFGYTF. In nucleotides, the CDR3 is TGTGCCAGCAGCCCCGACAGGGGGTTTGGCTACACCTTC.

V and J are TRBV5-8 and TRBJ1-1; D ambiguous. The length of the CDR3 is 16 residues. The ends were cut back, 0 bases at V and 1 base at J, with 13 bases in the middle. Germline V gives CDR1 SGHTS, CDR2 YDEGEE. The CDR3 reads CASSLAASRPNTEAFF. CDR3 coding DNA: TGTGCCAGCAGCTTGGCCGCTAGCCGGCCGAACACTGAAGCTTTCTTT.

This chain's CDR3 is CASSRQGASTEAFF. The DNA of the CDR3 is TGTGCCAGCAGTCGACAGGGGGCAAGCACTGAAGCTTTCTTT. This rearrangement joins TRBV7-2 to TRBJ1-1; the match to TRBD1 covers 10 bases. There are 14 residues in the CDR3. The germline V gene encodes CDR1 SGHTA and CDR2 FQGNSA. Trimming took 6 bases from V and 4 from J; bases not matched to a gene: 5.

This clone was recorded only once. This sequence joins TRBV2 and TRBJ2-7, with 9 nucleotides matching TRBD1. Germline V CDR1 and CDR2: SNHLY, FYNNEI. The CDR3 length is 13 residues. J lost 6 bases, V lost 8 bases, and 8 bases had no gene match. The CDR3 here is CASGGQGLVEQYF. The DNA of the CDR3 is TGTGCCAGCGGGGGACAGGGTTTGGTCGAGCAGTACTTC.

The CDR3 sequence: CASSPPDFATDTQYF. CDR3 DNA: TGTGCCAGCTCACCACCTGACTTTGCCACAGATACGCAGTATTTT. The chain has TRBV18 and TRBJ2-3; no reliable D call. This CDR3 spans 15 amino acids. Trimming cost V 0 bases and J 2 bases, with 9 bases left between them. The germline V gene has CDR1 KGHSH and CDR2 LQKENI.

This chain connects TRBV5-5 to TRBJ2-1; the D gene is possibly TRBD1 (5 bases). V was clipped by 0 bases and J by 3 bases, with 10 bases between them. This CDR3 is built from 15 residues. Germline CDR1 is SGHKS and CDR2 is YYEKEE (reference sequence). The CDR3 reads CASSLVAGFYNEQFF. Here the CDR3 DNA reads TGTGCCAGCAGCTTGGTGGCAGGGTTCTACAATGAGCAGTTCTTC.

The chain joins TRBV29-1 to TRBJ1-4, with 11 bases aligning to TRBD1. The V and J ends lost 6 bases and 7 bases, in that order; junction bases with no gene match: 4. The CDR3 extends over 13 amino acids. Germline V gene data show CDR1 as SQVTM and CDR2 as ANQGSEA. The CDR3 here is CSVAGTGGEKLFF. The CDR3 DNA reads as TGCAGCGTCGCCGGGACAGGGGGTGAAAAACTGTTTTTT.

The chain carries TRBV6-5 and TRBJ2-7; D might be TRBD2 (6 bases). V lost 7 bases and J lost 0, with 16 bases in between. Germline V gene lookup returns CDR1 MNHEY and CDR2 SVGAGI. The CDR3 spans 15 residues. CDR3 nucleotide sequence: TGTGCCAGCACCCCCAGGCGGGGAATCTCCTACGAGCAGTACTTC. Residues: CASTPRRGISYEQYF.

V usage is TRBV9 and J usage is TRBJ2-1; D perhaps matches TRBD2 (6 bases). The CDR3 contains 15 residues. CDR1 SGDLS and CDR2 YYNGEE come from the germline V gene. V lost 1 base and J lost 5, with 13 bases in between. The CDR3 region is CASSVTGADNNEQFF. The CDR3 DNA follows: TGTGCCAGCAGCGTAACGGGAGCCGACAACAATGAGCAGTTCTTC.

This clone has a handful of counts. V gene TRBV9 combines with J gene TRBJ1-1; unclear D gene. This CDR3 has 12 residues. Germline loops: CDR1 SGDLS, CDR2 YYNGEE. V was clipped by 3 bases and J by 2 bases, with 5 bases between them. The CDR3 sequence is CASSALNTEAFF. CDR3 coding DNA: TGTGCCAGCAGCGCTTTAAACACTGAAGCTTTCTTT.

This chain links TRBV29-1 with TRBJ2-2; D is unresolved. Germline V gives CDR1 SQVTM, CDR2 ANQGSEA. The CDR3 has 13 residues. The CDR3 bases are TGCACCGCCCGTTCGTGGCAAACCGGGGAGCTGTTTTTT. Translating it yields CTARSWQTGELFF.

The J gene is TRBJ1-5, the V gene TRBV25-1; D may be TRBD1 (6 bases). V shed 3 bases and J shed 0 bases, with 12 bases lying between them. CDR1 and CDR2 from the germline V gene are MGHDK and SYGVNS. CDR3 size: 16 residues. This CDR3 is CASSELQGDSNQPQHF. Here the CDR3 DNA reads TGTGCCAGCAGTGAGCTACAGGGCGATAGCAATCAGCCCCAGCATTTT.

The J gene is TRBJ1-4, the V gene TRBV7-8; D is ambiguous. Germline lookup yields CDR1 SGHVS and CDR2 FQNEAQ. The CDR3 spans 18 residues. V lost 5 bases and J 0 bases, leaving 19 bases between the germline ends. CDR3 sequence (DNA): TGTGCCAGCAGCCGCCTAAGTCTAATCGGAGCAACTAATGAAAAACTGTTTTTT. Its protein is CASSRLSLIGATNEKLFF.

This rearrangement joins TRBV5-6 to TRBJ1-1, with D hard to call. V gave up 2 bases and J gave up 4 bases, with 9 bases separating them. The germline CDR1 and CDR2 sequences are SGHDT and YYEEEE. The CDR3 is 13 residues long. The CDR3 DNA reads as TGTGCCAGCAGCTTTTCGGGGTCCACTGAAGCTTTCTTT. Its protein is CASSFSGSTEAFF.

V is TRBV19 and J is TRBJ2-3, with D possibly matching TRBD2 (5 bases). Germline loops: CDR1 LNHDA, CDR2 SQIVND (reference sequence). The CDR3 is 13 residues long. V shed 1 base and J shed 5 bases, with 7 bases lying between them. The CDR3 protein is CASSIAGRDTQYF. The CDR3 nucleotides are TGTGCCAGTAGTATAGCGGGGAGAGATACGCAGTATTTT.

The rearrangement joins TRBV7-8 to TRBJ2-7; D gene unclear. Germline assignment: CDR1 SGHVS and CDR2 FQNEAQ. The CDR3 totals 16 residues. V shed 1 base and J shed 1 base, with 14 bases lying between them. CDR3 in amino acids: CASSLGDSPASYEQYF. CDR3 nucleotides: TGTGCCAGCAGCTTAGGAGACTCCCCAGCTTCCTACGAGCAGTACTTC. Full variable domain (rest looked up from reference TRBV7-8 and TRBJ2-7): GAGVSQSPRYKVAKRGQDVALRCDPISGHVSLFWYQQALGQGPEFLTYFQNEAQLDKSGLPSDRFFAERPEGSVSTLKIQRTQQEDSAVYLCASSLGDSPASYEQYFGPGTRLTVT.